Included here is one T cell receptor (beta chain) sequence, with context. The data derive from a study of tumor-infiltrating lymphocytes in primary liver carcinoma. A primer matching the constant region was used to make TCR beta cDNA from around 460 ng of total RNA. Slightly modified ARM-PCR, run as three nested multiplex PCR rounds, produced the TCR beta libraries. Amplification in the first two PCR rounds was performed using TRBV1-TRBV30 forward primers and a C-beta reverse primer for roughly 9 cycles each. TCRdb processed the multiplex PCR reads anew with MiXCR; each CDR3 protein has one entry. The table has some 180,000 distinct CDR3 sequences, around 81% seen once. The source material, about 18-33 mg of unsorted bulk tissue, was used to co-extract RNA and DNA. This CDR3 has 17 residues. The germline CDR1 and CDR2 sequences are DFQATT and SNEGSKA (reference sequence). V gave up 0 bases and J gave up 1 base; unmatched junction bases: 6.

The clonotype comes from a man aged 40-49 years with primary liver carcinoma and hepatitis B virus infection. The rearrangement uses TRBV20-1 and TRBJ2-1; 10 bases map to TRBD2. The material sequenced was tumor tissue from primary liver carcinoma. CDR3 in amino acids: CSARDRWTSGSYNEQFF. CDR3 DNA sequence: TGCAGTGCTAGAGATCGCTGGACTAGCGGTTCCTACAATGAGCAGTTCTTC.